Below, 3 T cell receptor beta chains from the same sample are listed, as sequenced in a study of shared clonotypes between healthy human individuals. Clones were sequenced by immunoSEQ multiplex PCR, and TCRdb holds only the in-frame ones, with some missing. This table holds over a million clones, around 97% found once. Input material: naive CD4+ T cells sorted from blood. The subset was: CD45RA+ positively selected. These receptors were collected from a man aged 30 to 45 in good health.

This chain joins TRBV10-1 and TRBJ2-7; 7 bases line up with TRBD2. The CDR3 sequence is 15 residues long. Germline trimming cut 6 bases from V and 2 bases from J; bases unmatched to any gene: 10. Per germline, CDR1 WNHNN and CDR2 SYGVQD (reference sequence). This chain's CDR3 is CASSRKRDTPYEQYF. Here the CDR3 DNA reads TGCGCCAGCAGCCGAAAGCGGGATACTCCCTACGAGCAGTACTTC.

As to this clone: Other DNA sequences in this specimen translate into the identical CDR3. The V gene is TRBV9, the J gene TRBJ2-3; 7 bases fit TRBD2. The junction had 4 bases not matched to a gene; V was cut back by 0 bases and J by 0 bases. CDR1 is SGDLS and CDR2 is YYNGEE in the germline V gene. The CDR3 spans 16 residues. The CDR3 DNA is TGTGCCAGCAGCGTAGTGAGCGGGACTAGCACAGATACGCAGTATTTT. It specifies CASSVVSGTSTDTQYF.

This rearrangement joins TRBV28 to TRBJ2-7; TRBD1 matches at 10 bases. With 5 bases clipped from V and 4 bases from J, the junction kept 17 bases outside the gene matches. The CDR3 runs 18 residues. Per germline, CDR1 MDHEN and CDR2 SYDVKM. CDR3 loop: CASSPTPFRQGAIYEQYF. The CDR3, as DNA: TGTGCCAGCAGTCCGACCCCCTTTAGACAGGGGGCTATATACGAGCAGTACTTC.